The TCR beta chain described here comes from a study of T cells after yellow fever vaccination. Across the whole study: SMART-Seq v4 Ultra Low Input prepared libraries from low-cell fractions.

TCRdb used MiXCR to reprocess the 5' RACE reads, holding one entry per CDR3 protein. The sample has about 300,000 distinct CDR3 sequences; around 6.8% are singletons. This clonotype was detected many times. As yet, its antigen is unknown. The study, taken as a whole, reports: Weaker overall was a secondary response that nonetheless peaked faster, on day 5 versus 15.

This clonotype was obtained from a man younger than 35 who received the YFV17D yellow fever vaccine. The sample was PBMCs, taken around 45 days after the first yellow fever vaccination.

The CDR3 sequence: CASSHQGTNYGYTF. CDR3 DNA: TGCGCCAGCAGCCATCAGGGAACCAACTATGGCTACACCTTC. The chain couples TRBV4-3 to TRBJ1-2; the D gene is possibly TRBD1 (5 bases). V was clipped by 3 bases and J by 2 bases, with 10 bases between them. Germline-derived CDR1 and CDR2 are LGHNA and YSLEER. This CDR3 region has 14 residues.